The 28 T cell receptor beta chains given below trace back to one sample, sequenced in a study of shared clonotypes between healthy human individuals. Only in-frame clones appear in the TCRdb table, and some are missing; sequencing was by immunoSEQ multiplex PCR. Here the sample spans some 1 million clones, about three quarters being singletons. The material sequenced was memory CD4+ T cells sorted from blood. Documented subset: CD45RA-negative fraction. The receptors stem from a young man in good health.

The count of this clone is one. The rearrangement links TRBV6-5 to TRBJ2-1; 11 positions agree with TRBD2. Losses at the gene ends were 5 bases for V and 5 bases for J; bases not matched to a gene: 5. The CDR3 has 15 residues. CDR1 is MNHEY, CDR2 SVGAGI, per germline. Here the CDR3 reads CASSQTSGVHNEQFF. The CDR3 DNA reads as TGTGCCAGCAGTCAGACTAGCGGGGTACACAATGAGCAGTTCTTC.

The sample holds many counts of this clone. Other DNA sequences in the same sample also yield this CDR3. The V gene is TRBV11-3, the J gene TRBJ2-5, with no clear D. Germline CDR1 SGHNT, CDR2 YENEEA. Trimming took 1 base from V and 2 from J, leaving 5 bases between them. This CDR3 is built from 13 residues. CDR3 sequence reads: CASSLGVQETQYF. CDR3 sequence (DNA): TGTGCCAGCAGCTTAGGGGTACAAGAGACCCAGTACTTC. The full variable domain, its missing parts supplied by reference TRBV11-3 and TRBJ2-5, is EAGVVQSPRYKIIEKKQPVAFWCNPISGHNTLYWYLQNLGQGPELLIRYENEEAVDDSQLPKDRFSAERLKGVDSTLKIQPAELGDSAVYLCASSLGVQETQYFGPGTRLLVL.

This clone was recorded a few times. The chain is built from TRBV6-6 and TRBJ1-5; tentative D call: TRBD1 (6 bases). The germline gives CDR1 MNHNY, CDR2 SVGAGI (reference sequence). There are 12 residues in the CDR3. With 6 bases removed from V and 6 bases from J, the gap between germline ends came to 9 bases. The CDR3: CASSNRAQPQHF. CDR3 nucleotide sequence: TGTGCCAGCAGCAACAGGGCTCAGCCCCAGCATTTT.

The chain uses TRBV5-5 and TRBJ1-6; 9 positions agree with TRBD1. J lost 9 bases, V lost 3 bases, and 10 bases had no gene match. Germline assignment: CDR1 SGHKS and CDR2 YYEKEE (reference sequence). This CDR3 is built from 16 residues. Here the CDR3 reads CASSSTGGDSLSPLHF. Here the CDR3 DNA reads TGTGCCAGCAGCTCGACAGGGGGGGATTCTCTTTCACCCCTCCACTTT.

A remark on this clone: Other nucleotide sequences from this sample produce the same CDR3. The chain joins TRBV4-1 to TRBJ2-2, with 8 bases aligning to TRBD2. This CDR3 is built from 16 residues. CDR1 and CDR2 from the germline V gene are MGHRA and YSYEKL. With V trimmed by 1 base and J by 5 bases, 6 bases remained unmatched. The CDR3 loop reads CASSQVSGGGTGELFF. The CDR3 DNA is TGCGCCAGCAGCCAAGTGAGCGGGGGTGGGACCGGGGAGCTGTTTTTT.

The chain uses TRBV29-1 and TRBJ1-2; D unclear. The V gene lost 1 base and the J gene lost 1 base, with 13 bases spanning the gap. In germline, CDR1 is SQVTM, CDR2 ANQGSEA. The CDR3 contains 15 residues. The CDR3 reads CSVEGVSQHNYGYTF. CDR3 DNA sequence: TGCAGCGTTGAAGGGGTTTCACAACATAACTATGGCTACACCTTC.

Turning to this clone: The junction and the germline gene differ at one end; a read error may be behind it. This sequence joins TRBV5-1 and TRBJ2-5, with TRBD2 as a possible D gene (5 bases). CDR3 length: 14 amino acids. Per germline, CDR1 SGHRS and CDR2 YFSETQ. CDR3 coding DNA: TGCGCCAGCCGCTTGAGCGGATACCAAGAGACCCAGTACTTC. Translated: CASRLSGYQETQYF.

J is TRBJ2-3 and V is TRBV10-3; 9 nucleotides match TRBD2. The V gene's germline CDR1 is ENHRY and CDR2 SYGVKD. After removal of 1 base from V and 6 bases from J, the junction contained 2 bases not matched to a gene. The CDR3 runs to 14 residues. The DNA of the CDR3 is TGTGCCATCAGTGAGTTTGCGGGGGGGGATACGCAGTATTTT. Translated, it gives CAISEFAGGDTQYF.

Remarks on this clone: Different DNA sequences within this sample yield the same CDR3. The rearrangement uses TRBV30 and TRBJ2-7; D is unclear. Per germline, CDR1 GTSNPN and CDR2 SVGIG (reference sequence). Trimming shortened V by 0 bases and J by 3 bases, and 3 bases separated the two germline ends. There are 11 residues in the CDR3. The CDR3 DNA reads as TGTGCCTGGAGTGTCAGCTACGAGCAGTACTTC. Its translation is CAWSVSYEQYF.

The J gene is TRBJ2-7, the V gene TRBV2, with D uncertain. Germline assignment: CDR1 SNHLY and CDR2 FYNNEI. The CDR3 spans 12 residues. V was shortened by 6 bases and J by 6 bases, with 12 bases between the two germline ends. CDR3 amino acids: CASRREVGEQYF. As DNA, the CDR3 is TGTGCCAGCAGAAGGGAAGTCGGCGAGCAGTACTTC. Looking up the rest from reference TRBV2 and TRBJ2-7 gives the full variable domain: EPEVTQTPSHQVTQMGQEVILRCVPISNHLYFYWYRQILGQKVEFLVSFYNNEISEKSEIFDDQFSVERPDGSNFTLKIRSTKLEDSAMYFCASRREVGEQYFGPGTRLTVT.

The rearrangement uses TRBV5-4 and TRBJ2-2, with TRBD1 matching 12 bases. Looked up from germline, CDR1 is SGHNT and CDR2 is YYREEE (reference sequence). Trimming at V came to 4 bases and at J to 2 bases, leaving 3 bases not matched to a gene. The CDR3 is 16 residues long. The CDR3 DNA reads TGTGCCAGCAGCAAGGGACAGGGGGCAAACACCGGGGAGCTGTTTTTT. Translating gives CASSKGQGANTGELFF.

V gene TRBV6-4 combines with J gene TRBJ1-2; possible D gene TRBD1, 5 bases. The CDR3 is 14 residues long. Germline CDR1 is MRHNA and CDR2 is SNTAGT. V lost 5 bases, J lost 2 bases, and 12 bases lay in between. For the CDR3, the DNA is TGTGCCAGCAGTCCTACCGGGACCAACTATGGCTACACCTTC. Its protein is CASSPTGTNYGYTF.

On this clone itself: This CDR3 is also generated by other DNA sequences in the sample. The gene calls are TRBV29-1 and TRBJ2-1; 13 bases are a match to TRBD2. The CDR3 length is 13 residues. Germline CDR1 reads SQVTM; CDR2 reads ANQGSEA. The V and J ends lost 6 bases and 8 bases, in that order; junction bases with no gene match: 4. The CDR3 reads CSVRLAGGYEQFF. Here the CDR3 DNA reads TGCAGCGTCCGACTAGCGGGGGGCTATGAGCAGTTCTTC.

This clone was detected many times. This chain links TRBV5-6 with TRBJ1-2; 7 bases match TRBD1. Trimming at V came to 2 bases and at J to 4 bases, leaving 5 bases not matched to a gene. Germline CDR1 reads SGHDT; CDR2 reads YYEEEE. The CDR3 extends over 14 amino acids. The chain's CDR3 is CASSLQGPLYGYTF. Written as DNA, the CDR3 is TGTGCCAGCAGCTTACAGGGGCCTCTCTATGGCTACACCTTC.

The gene calls are TRBV11-2 and TRBJ2-1; TRBD1 matches at 11 bases. V lost 6 bases, J lost 7 bases, and 8 bases stayed unmatched. The CDR3 runs 15 residues. CDR1 and CDR2 (germline): SGHAT, FQNNGV. CDR3 nucleotides: TGTGCCAGCAGATCTATCCGGGACAGGGGGAATGAGCAGTTCTTC. As protein: CASRSIRDRGNEQFF.

The chain combines TRBV4-3 with TRBJ2-3, with D perhaps assigned TRBD1 or TRBD2 (5 bases each). Trimming left V 3 bases short and J 2 bases short, with 15 bases between. Germline V gene sequence: CDR1 LGHNA, CDR2 YSLEER. The CDR3 runs to 16 residues. The CDR3 is CASSQAAGTATDTQYF. The DNA for the CDR3 is TGCGCCAGCAGCCAGGCTGCCGGGACCGCCACAGATACGCAGTATTTT.

The chain combines TRBV6-5 with TRBJ2-7, with 10 bases identical to TRBD1. The V segment lost 4 bases and the J segment 4 bases; nucleotides outside the gene matches: 10. This CDR3 has 16 amino acids. Germline-derived CDR1 and CDR2 are MNHEY and SVGAGI. The CDR3: CASSSPRQGARYEQYF. CDR3 sequence (DNA): TGTGCCAGCAGTTCCCCCCGACAGGGGGCGCGGTACGAGCAGTACTTC.

This clone appeared a few times. The chain uses TRBV5-1 and TRBJ2-3, with 7 bases aligning to TRBD1. This CDR3 has 16 residues. The germline V gene has CDR1 SGHRS and CDR2 YFSETQ. V gave up 4 bases and J gave up 2 bases; unmatched junction bases: 10. This chain's CDR3 is CASSMTGSSTTDTQYF. The CDR3 nucleotides read TGCGCCAGCAGCATGACAGGGTCCTCAACCACAGATACGCAGTATTTT.

This clone was recorded at least ten times. The chain uses TRBV5-4 and TRBJ1-1; D is ambiguous. Trimming pared 1 base from V and 2 bases from J, leaving 6 bases between. The CDR3 consists of 13 residues. CDR1 and CDR2 (germline): SGHNT, YYREEE (reference sequence). DNA of the CDR3: TGTGCCAGCAGCTTGTCAATCAACACTGAAGCTTTCTTT. It is translated as CASSLSINTEAFF.

The V and J genes are TRBV11-2 and TRBJ2-7; D uncertain. Germline assignment: CDR1 SGHAT and CDR2 FQNNGV. V was pared by 5 bases and J by 0 bases, with 14 bases between. The CDR3 is 15 amino acids. In DNA form, the CDR3 reads TGTGCCAGCAGCACCGGCCCGGAGAACTCCTACGAGCAGTACTTC. This translates into CASSTGPENSYEQYF.

Notes on this clone: A much more abundant neighbour one base away suggests this may be a read error. The identical CDR3 is also encoded by other nucleotide sequences in the sample. V usage is TRBV18 and J usage is TRBJ1-1; D is uncertain. V was trimmed by 2 bases and J by 1 base, leaving 5 bases between them. CDR1 and CDR2 from the germline V gene are KGHSH and LQKENI. There are 13 residues in the CDR3. CDR3 sequence: CASSPGWNTEAFF. The CDR3 DNA reads TGTGCCAGCTCACCAGGGTGGAACACTGAAGCTTTCTTT.

The genes are TRBV14 and TRBJ2-7; 10 positions agree with TRBD2. Germline values: CDR1 SGHDN, CDR2 FVKESK. CDR3 length equals 19 residues. The V and J ends lost 4 bases and 0 bases, in that order; junction bases with no gene match: 15. CDR3 nucleotides: TGTGCCAGCAGCCGGCGAGCGGGAGGGCCGGATTTCCTCTCCTACGAGCAGTACTTC. Amino acid sequence: CASSRRAGGPDFLSYEQYF.

This clone was observed many times. This sequence joins TRBV25-1 and TRBJ2-3; 14 positions match TRBD2. The CDR3 spans 16 residues. The V segment lost 7 bases and the J segment 5 bases; nucleotides outside the gene matches: 8. In germline, CDR1 is MGHDK, CDR2 SYGVNS. DNA for the CDR3: TGTGCCAGCACTTCCGGGACTAGCGGGAGACTAGATACGCAGTATTTT. It translates to CASTSGTSGRLDTQYF. The full variable domain, completed using reference TRBV25-1 and TRBJ2-3, is EADIYQTPRYLVIGTGKKITLECSQTMGHDKMYWYQQDPGMELHLIHYSYGVNSTEKGDLSSESTVSRIRTEHFPLTLESARPSHTSQYLCASTSGTSGRLDTQYFGPGTRLTVL.

The count of this clone is one. V is TRBV28 and J is TRBJ1-2, with D possibly matching TRBD1 (5 bases). Trimming left V 2 bases short and J 1 base short, with 29 bases between. This CDR3 has 21 amino acids. The germline V gene has CDR1 MDHEN and CDR2 SYDVKM. CDR3 region: CASSLNGLLGQGPKNNYGYTF. In nucleotides, the CDR3 is TGTGCCAGCAGTTTAAACGGGCTACTGGGGCAGGGCCCCAAAAATAACTATGGCTACACCTTC.

This clone was observed a handful of times. V gene TRBV2 combines with J gene TRBJ1-5; D unclear. CDR3 length equals 14 residues. V was shortened by 1 base and J by 6 bases, with 10 bases between the two germline ends. CDR1 SNHLY and CDR2 FYNNEI come from the germline V gene. The CDR3 spells CASSEGGRAQPQHF. The CDR3 nucleotides are TGTGCCAGCAGTGAAGGAGGGAGGGCTCAGCCCCAGCATTTT. The complete variable domain, with remaining parts taken from reference TRBV2 and TRBJ1-5, reads EPEVTQTPSHQVTQMGQEVILRCVPISNHLYFYWYRQILGQKVEFLVSFYNNEISEKSEIFDDQFSVERPDGSNFTLKIRSTKLEDSAMYFCASSEGGRAQPQHFGDGTRLSIL.

The chain links TRBV11-2 to TRBJ1-6; D gene uncertain. The CDR3 sequence is 17 residues long. CDR1 is SGHAT, CDR2 FQNNGV, per germline. Trimming took 5 bases from V and 0 from J, leaving 14 bases between them. As DNA, the CDR3 is TGTGCCAGCAGCACCTTAGAAGTTAGCTCCTATAATTCACCCCTCCACTTT. Amino acid sequence: CASSTLEVSSYNSPLHF. Full variable domain (remainder filled in from reference TRBV11-2 and TRBJ1-6): EAGVAQSPRYKIIEKRQSVAFWCNPISGHATLYWYQQILGQGPKLLIQFQNNGVVDDSQLPKDRFSAERLKGVDSTLKIQPAKLEDSAVYLCASSTLEVSSYNSPLHFGNGTRLTVT.

As to this clone: A read error is possible here, since a much larger clone lies one base away. The chain combines TRBV7-9 with TRBJ2-3; D perhaps matches TRBD2 (5 bases). The germline V gene encodes CDR1 SEHNR and CDR2 FQNEAQ (reference sequence). The CDR3 sequence is 13 residues long. The V end was cut by 1 base, the J end by 6 bases, with 8 bases between. The DNA for the CDR3 is TGTGCCAGCAGCTTAGGGAGGTCTGATACGCAGTATTTT. Its protein is CASSLGRSDTQYF.

The chain links TRBV6-6 to TRBJ2-1, with 9 bases fitting TRBD2. Germline V gene data show CDR1 as MNHNY and CDR2 as SVGAGI (reference sequence). There are 16 residues in the CDR3. Germline trimming cut 6 bases from V and 6 bases from J; bases unmatched to any gene: 12. In DNA form, the CDR3 reads TGTGCCAGCAGAAACCTTCGACTAGCGGCGACCAATGAGCAGTTCTTC. This translates into CASRNLRLAATNEQFF.